Each of the 10 T cell receptor beta chains below was sequenced from the same sample in a study of OX40 agonist ivuxolimab in advanced cancers. Assay used: immunoSEQ multiplex PCR; TCRdb lists only in-frame clones, some missing. This repertoire shows tens of thousands of clones, less than 85% found once; its top ten account for approximately 7.4%. Sequencing was performed on CD4+ or CD8+ T cells sorted from blood, taken in a trial of the OX40 agonist ivuxolimab. Receptor source: an adult with an advanced solid tumor such as melanoma, head and neck, liver or kidney cancer.

The chain is built from TRBV4-1 and TRBJ1-1; D not resolved. V was shortened by 5 bases and J by 2 bases, with 15 bases between the two germline ends. This CDR3 is 15 amino acids long. Germline CDR1 is MGHRA and CDR2 is YSYEKL. The CDR3 coding sequence is TGCGCCAGCAGCAATCCGGCCCGAGATAACACTGAAGCTTTCTTT. Encoded protein: CASSNPARDNTEAFF.

The chain carries TRBV11-2 and TRBJ2-1; D may correspond to TRBD1 or TRBD2 (5 bases each). The CDR3 has 14 residues. The germline V gene has CDR1 SGHAT and CDR2 FQNNGV. V was pared by 6 bases and J by 7 bases, with 16 bases between. The CDR3 sequence is CASSLGTLLNEQFF. In DNA, the CDR3 is TGTGCCAGCAGTCTAGGGACCCTACTGAATGAGCAGTTCTTC.

J is TRBJ2-2 and V is TRBV6-5, with D perhaps matching TRBD1 (5 bases). CDR3 size: 14 residues. The germline gives CDR1 MNHEY, CDR2 SVGAGI. V gave up 6 bases and J gave up 2 bases, with 10 bases separating them. The DNA of the CDR3 is TGTGCCAGCAGAACAACAGGAAACACCGGGGAGCTGTTTTTT. Amino acid sequence: CASRTTGNTGELFF.

This chain connects TRBV10-3 to TRBJ2-1, with 7 bases lining up with TRBD2. The CDR3 loop spans 14 amino acids. Unmatched junction bases numbered 9, after V lost 9 bases and J lost 4 bases. Germline-derived CDR1 and CDR2 are ENHRY and SYGVKD. CDR3 in amino acids: CAIGGLGGYNEQFF. CDR3 sequence (DNA): TGTGCCATAGGCGGACTAGGAGGTTACAATGAGCAGTTCTTC.

The V gene is TRBV4-2, the J gene TRBJ1-1; no definite D call. The CDR3 is made up of 13 amino acids. Germline lookup yields CDR1 LGHNA and CDR2 YNFKEQ. Trimming left V 4 bases short and J 3 bases short, with 9 bases between. CDR3 sequence reads: CASSPSPDTEAFF. As DNA, the CDR3 is TGTGCCAGCAGCCCCTCCCCGGACACTGAAGCTTTCTTT.

V usage is TRBV2 and J usage is TRBJ2-1; D is uncertain. Germline lookup yields CDR1 SNHLY and CDR2 FYNNEI. The V end was cut by 1 base, the J end by 3 bases, with 10 bases between. This CDR3 has 15 residues. This CDR3 is CASSEGDWGYNEQFF. The CDR3 nucleotides are TGTGCCAGCAGTGAAGGAGATTGGGGCTACAATGAGCAGTTCTTC. Full variable domain (outside the CDR3, taken from reference TRBV2 and TRBJ2-1): EPEVTQTPSHQVTQMGQEVILRCVPISNHLYFYWYRQILGQKVEFLVSFYNNEISEKSEIFDDQFSVERPDGSNFTLKIRSTKLEDSAMYFCASSEGDWGYNEQFFGPGTRLTVL.

The chain joins TRBV30 to TRBJ2-1; D is unclear. The V end was cut by 0 bases, the J end by 5 bases, with 8 bases between. From germline, CDR1 is GTSNPN and CDR2 SVGIG (reference sequence). This CDR3 has 13 amino acids. The CDR3 sequence is CAWSVTRDNEQFF. The DNA of the CDR3 is TGTGCCTGGAGTGTAACTCGGGACAATGAGCAGTTCTTC.

This chain links TRBV7-3 with TRBJ1-6, with D maybe TRBD1 (6 bases). Trimming stripped 5 bases from V and 7 bases from J, with 9 bases between. From germline, CDR1 is SGHTA and CDR2 FQGTGA. The CDR3 consists of 13 residues. CDR3 DNA: TGTGCCAGCAGCACAGGGAGCAATTCACCCCTCCACTTT. It specifies CASSTGSNSPLHF.

The chain carries TRBV18 and TRBJ2-1; D is possibly TRBD2 (5 bases). Trimming took off 0 bases at V and 0 bases at J, with 9 bases between the two ends. The CDR3 is made up of 16 amino acids. Germline CDR1 reads KGHSH; CDR2 reads LQKENI. The CDR3 DNA reads TGTGCCAGCTCACCACCGTACGGGGACTCCTACAATGAGCAGTTCTTC. Translating it yields CASSPPYGDSYNEQFF.

CDR3 loop: CASSYTRGVSYEQYF. CDR3 coding DNA: TGTGCCAGCAGTTACACCCGGGGGGTCTCCTACGAGCAGTACTTC. This chain connects TRBV6-5 to TRBJ2-7; TRBD2 aligns across 7 bases. Germline CDR1 MNHEY, CDR2 SVGAGI. The V and J ends lost 2 bases and 0 bases, in that order; junction bases with no gene match: 4. This CDR3 has 15 amino acids.